A single sample gave rise to the 24 T cell receptor beta chains below, sequenced in a study of chemoradiotherapy in HPV16-positive cancers. Assay used: immunoSEQ multiplex PCR; TCRdb lists only in-frame clones, some missing. The table includes some 20,000 clones, 84% detected once. The sequences come from blood, collected from a patient who underwent chemoradiotherapy. All receptors come from a human donor with HPV-associated anogenital cancer.

This chain joins TRBV18 and TRBJ2-4, with D maybe TRBD2 (6 bases). V gave up 5 bases and J gave up 6 bases, with 11 bases separating them. CDR3 length: 13 residues. Germline V gives CDR1 KGHSH, CDR2 LQKENI. The CDR3 reads CASSSDGGNIQYF. CDR3 in DNA: TGTGCCAGCTCATCTGACGGGGGAAACATTCAGTACTTC.

The chain combines TRBV18 with TRBJ2-1; D remains unclear. Between the trimmed V and J ends, which lost 0 bases and 4 bases, there was a span of 10 bases. CDR1 and CDR2 (germline): KGHSH, LQKENI. The length of the CDR3 is 15 residues. CDR3 region: CASSPPAEIYNEQFF. The CDR3 DNA follows: TGTGCCAGCTCACCACCGGCGGAGATATACAATGAGCAGTTCTTC.

The rearrangement joins TRBV5-4 to TRBJ2-7, with 8 bases lining up with TRBD2. The CDR3 loop spans 15 amino acids. Looked up from germline, CDR1 is SGHNT and CDR2 is YYREEE (reference sequence). With 2 bases clipped from V and 1 base from J, the junction kept 5 bases outside the gene matches. This CDR3 reads CASSFPGGGSYEQYF. CDR3 sequence (DNA): TGTGCCAGCAGCTTCCCAGGCGGGGGGTCCTACGAGCAGTACTTC.

This clone was observed a single time. This chain links TRBV6-5 with TRBJ1-3, with D hard to call. The CDR3 sequence is 15 residues long. Germline V CDR1 and CDR2: MNHEY, SVGAGI. Trimming cost V 4 bases and J 4 bases, with 14 bases left between them. In DNA form, the CDR3 reads TGTGCCAGCAGTTGGAGGGAACTCGAAGGAAACACCATATATTTT. Translated: CASSWRELEGNTIYF.

The DNA for the CDR3 is TGCGCCAGCAGCTTCTCACCGGGGTCCAAGGGAGAGACCCAGTACTTC. Translation: CASSFSPGSKGETQYF. The chain employs TRBV5-1 and TRBJ2-5, with D perhaps matching TRBD2 (5 bases). The CDR3 totals 16 residues. The germline V and J ends were trimmed by 2 bases and 4 bases, with 18 bases remaining between them. In germline, CDR1 is SGHRS, CDR2 YFSETQ.

The chain joins TRBV19 to TRBJ2-5; D may be TRBD1 or TRBD2 (5 bases each). Germline V gives CDR1 LNHDA, CDR2 SQIVND (reference sequence). The V and J ends lost 1 base and 4 bases respectively, with 10 bases between them. The CDR3 length is 14 residues. The CDR3 bases are TGTGCCAGTAGTATAGTCCCAGGGAGAGAGACCCAGTACTTC. Translated, it gives CASSIVPGRETQYF.

This clone appeared a single time. The chain joins TRBV2 to TRBJ2-3, with D hard to call. Germline V gene lookup returns CDR1 SNHLY and CDR2 FYNNEI. Deletions cut 8 bases from V and 6 bases from J, with 15 bases between. The CDR3 has 13 residues. For the CDR3, the DNA is TGTGCCAGCGGGCCCGAGCTGTACGATACGCAGTATTTT. Its translation is CASGPELYDTQYF.

The rearrangement joins TRBV19 to TRBJ2-3; no firm D call. The germline V gene has CDR1 LNHDA and CDR2 SQIVND (reference sequence). V gave up 7 bases and J gave up 2 bases, with 13 bases separating them. CDR3 length equals 14 residues. CDR3: CASKPPWSTDTQYF. The CDR3 nucleotides read TGTGCCAGTAAGCCCCCGTGGTCCACAGATACGCAGTATTTT.

The rearrangement links TRBV11-3 to TRBJ2-1; possibly TRBD2 for D (7 bases). Trimming shortened V by 2 bases and J by 10 bases, and 9 bases separated the two germline ends. Germline V gene data show CDR1 as SGHNT and CDR2 as YENEEA. This CDR3 is built from 12 residues. CDR3 sequence (DNA): TGTGCCAGCAGCTTATCGGGGGGCGAGCAGTTCTTC. It translates to CASSLSGGEQFF. The full variable domain, rest sourced from reference TRBV11-3 and TRBJ2-1, is EAGVVQSPRYKIIEKKQPVAFWCNPISGHNTLYWYLQNLGQGPELLIRYENEEAVDDSQLPKDRFSAERLKGVDSTLKIQPAELGDSAVYLCASSLSGGEQFFGPGTRLTVL.

This chain joins TRBV6-6 and TRBJ1-1, with D possibly being TRBD1 (5 bases). CDR1 MNHNY and CDR2 SVGAGI come from the germline V gene (reference sequence). This CDR3 is 14 amino acids long. V was pared by 1 base and J by 3 bases, with 9 bases between. CDR3 nucleotides: TGTGCCAGCAGTTACTACGGCAGGGACACTGAAGCTTTCTTT. Translating it yields CASSYYGRDTEAFF.

The rearrangement links TRBV7-9 to TRBJ1-3; 9 nucleotides match TRBD1. The CDR3 is 15 residues long. Germline V lookup: CDR1 SEHNR, CDR2 FQNEAQ (reference sequence). Trimming took 6 bases from V and 2 from J; bases not matched to a gene: 5. The CDR3 region is CASSPTGGTGNTIYF. In nucleotides, the CDR3 is TGTGCCAGCAGTCCGACAGGGGGGACTGGAAACACCATATATTTT.

This clone occurred once. The V and J genes are TRBV5-1 and TRBJ2-6, with unresolved D. CDR1 and CDR2 from the germline V gene are SGHRS and YFSETQ. Trimming took 0 bases from V and 4 from J, leaving 17 bases between them. The CDR3 is made up of 18 amino acids. This chain's CDR3 is CASSLGSGLVRGANVLTF. In DNA form, the CDR3 reads TGCGCCAGCAGCTTGGGTTCGGGTTTGGTTAGGGGGGCCAACGTCCTGACTTTC.

This sequence joins TRBV6-5 and TRBJ2-7; 7 bases agree with TRBD1. Unmatched junction bases numbered 4, after V lost 2 bases and J lost 6 bases. The CDR3 extends over 13 amino acids. Per the germline V gene, CDR1 is MNHEY and CDR2 is SVGAGI. In DNA form, the CDR3 reads TGTGCCAGCAGTTACAGGACAGGCGCCGAGCAGTACTTC. Protein product: CASSYRTGAEQYF.

This chain uses TRBV6-6 with TRBJ1-4; D is uncertain. Looked up from germline, CDR1 is MNHNY and CDR2 is SVGAGI (reference sequence). This CDR3 region has 15 residues. Trimming stripped 2 bases from V and 7 bases from J, with 14 bases between. The CDR3 sequence: CASSYTGVSAEKLFF. For the CDR3, the DNA is TGTGCCAGCAGTTACACTGGGGTCTCGGCTGAAAAACTGTTTTTT.

V usage is TRBV4-1 and J usage is TRBJ2-7; possible D gene TRBD2, 7 bases. The CDR3 runs to 15 residues. V lost 0 bases and J 2 bases, leaving 11 bases between the germline ends. Germline V gene lookup returns CDR1 MGHRA and CDR2 YSYEKL. This chain's CDR3 is CASSQDPRGPYEQYF. The DNA of the CDR3 is TGCGCCAGCAGCCAAGACCCGCGGGGGCCCTACGAGCAGTACTTC.

The chain carries TRBV6-4 and TRBJ2-1; TRBD2 is a possible D gene (7 bases). Germline V CDR1 and CDR2: MRHNA, SNTAGT. V lost 3 bases to trimming and J lost 4 bases, with 10 bases between them. This CDR3 is built from 14 residues. The CDR3, as DNA: TGTGCCAGCAGTGAGGGGGGGCTATACAATGAGCAGTTCTTC. This codes for CASSEGGLYNEQFF.

The chain links TRBV18 to TRBJ1-3; D may be TRBD1 (6 bases). The length of the CDR3 is 13 residues. The V end lost 5 bases, the J end lost 2 bases, and 7 bases lay between the germline ends. Per germline, CDR1 KGHSH and CDR2 LQKENI. Here the CDR3 reads CASSRGTGNTIYF. CDR3 DNA sequence: TGTGCCAGCTCAAGGGGGACTGGAAACACCATATATTTT.

CDR3 bases: TGTGCCAGTAAGGTGTCGGGGTTGAATGGCTACACCTTC. Protein sequence: CASKVSGLNGYTF. The rearrangement uses TRBV6-5 and TRBJ1-2; D uncertain. Germline values: CDR1 MNHEY, CDR2 SVGAGI. The CDR3 runs to 13 residues. Trimming pared 9 bases from V and 6 bases from J, leaving 17 bases between.

The rearrangement joins TRBV10-2 to TRBJ2-7; 7 positions agree with TRBD1. The CDR3 runs 17 residues. The germline V gene has CDR1 WSHSY and CDR2 SAAADI. V trimming: 2 bases; J trimming: 0 bases; junction bases outside the gene matches: 10. The CDR3 sequence is CASSEDRATHLSYEQYF. DNA of the CDR3: TGCGCCAGCAGTGAGGACAGGGCAACGCACCTCTCCTACGAGCAGTACTTC.

The chain combines TRBV5-1 with TRBJ1-6; D gene ambiguous. Germline V gene data show CDR1 as SGHRS and CDR2 as YFSETQ. This CDR3 region has 15 residues. Between the trimmed V and J ends, which lost 3 bases and 10 bases, there was a span of 17 bases. CDR3 coding DNA: TGCGCCAGCAGCTCCAATGCGGGGTCGGACTCACCCCTCCACTTT. It encodes CASSSNAGSDSPLHF.

V is TRBV6-5 and J is TRBJ2-3; no firm D call. The V end lost 8 bases, the J end lost 5 bases, and 8 bases lay between the germline ends. Germline CDR1 and CDR2: MNHEY and SVGAGI. This CDR3 comprises 11 residues. Written as DNA, the CDR3 is TGTGCCAGCTTTTATTTAGATACGCAGTATTTT. Translated, it gives CASFYLDTQYF.

This rearrangement joins TRBV5-1 to TRBJ1-2, with D uncertain. Germline V lookup: CDR1 SGHRS, CDR2 YFSETQ. Trimming took off 2 bases at V and 4 bases at J, with 15 bases between the two ends. The CDR3 covers 15 residues. This chain's CDR3 is CASSFNTDIVYGYTF. The DNA of the CDR3 is TGCGCCAGCAGCTTTAACACAGATATCGTCTATGGCTACACCTTC. Full variable domain (rest looked up from reference TRBV5-1 and TRBJ1-2): KAGVTQTPRYLIKTRGQQVTLSCSPISGHRSVSWYQQTPGQGLQFLFEYFSETQRNKGNFPGRFSGRQFSNSRSEMNVSTLELGDSALYLCASSFNTDIVYGYTFGSGTRLTVV.

The chain links TRBV15 to TRBJ1-4; 10 bases map to TRBD1. This CDR3 is 17 amino acids long. Germline CDR1 reads LNHNV; CDR2 reads YYDKDF (reference sequence). V shed 1 base, J shed 8 bases, and the junction held 10 bases outside the gene matches. CDR3 in amino acids: CATSRVVSGQGSEKLFF. The CDR3 DNA reads TGTGCCACCAGCAGAGTCGTGTCGGGACAGGGGAGCGAAAAACTGTTTTTT.

This clone was counted a few times. J is TRBJ1-3 and V is TRBV18; D not resolved. V lost 6 bases to trimming and J lost 9 bases, with 15 bases between them. The germline CDR1 and CDR2 sequences are KGHSH and LQKENI. This CDR3 region has 13 residues. The CDR3 here is CASSQSVTSTIYF. As DNA, the CDR3 is TGTGCCAGCTCCCAATCCGTGACGTCCACCATATATTTT.